This T cell receptor (beta chain) derives from a study of blood T cell repertoires in COVID-19. The table came from immunoSEQ multiplex PCR; TCRdb's copy has only in-frame clones and leaves some out. The sample holds about 410,000 clones, 90% seen once. Recovery among Cohort 3 donors was established by two negative PCRs, clearance, or symptom resolution. This clonotype was sampled from a young man who had recovered from COVID-19. The sequenced sample consisted of PBMCs or T cells enriched from blood (not recorded which).

DNA for the CDR3: TGTGCCAGCGCGCGACAGGGGCGGTATGGCTACACCTTC. Protein sequence: CASARQGRYGYTF. The V gene is TRBV27, the J gene TRBJ1-2, with 8 bases that match TRBD1. Germline V gene data show CDR1 as MNHEY and CDR2 as SMNVEV (reference sequence). This CDR3 contains 13 residues. Unmatched junction bases numbered 7, after V lost 8 bases and J lost 5 bases.